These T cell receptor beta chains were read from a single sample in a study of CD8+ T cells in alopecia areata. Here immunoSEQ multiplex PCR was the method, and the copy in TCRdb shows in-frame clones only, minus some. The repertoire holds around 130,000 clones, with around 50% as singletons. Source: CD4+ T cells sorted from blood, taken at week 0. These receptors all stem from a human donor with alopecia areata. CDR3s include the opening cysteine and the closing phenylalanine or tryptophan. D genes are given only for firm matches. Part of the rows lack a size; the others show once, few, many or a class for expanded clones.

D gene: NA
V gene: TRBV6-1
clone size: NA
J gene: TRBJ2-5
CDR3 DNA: TGTGCCAGCAGTGAATTCAACACTCCAAAGGGTTACTTC
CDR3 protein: CASSEFNTPKGYF

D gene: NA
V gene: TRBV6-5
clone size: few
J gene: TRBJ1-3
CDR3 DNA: TGTGCCAGCAGTTCAAACTCTGGAAACACCATATATTTT
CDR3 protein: CASSSNSGNTIYF

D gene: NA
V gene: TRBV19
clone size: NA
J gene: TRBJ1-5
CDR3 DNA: TGTGCCAGTAGTATTCGTGGGGATTATCAGCCCCAGCATTTT
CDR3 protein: CASSIRGDYQPQHF

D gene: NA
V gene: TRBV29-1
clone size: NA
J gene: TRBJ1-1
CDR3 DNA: TGCAGCGGATCAACAGGCCCTGAAGCTTTCTTT
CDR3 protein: CSGSTGPEAFF

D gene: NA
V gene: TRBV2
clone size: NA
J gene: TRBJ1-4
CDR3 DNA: TGTGCCAGCAGCCGGGACCATAATGAAAAACTGTTTTTT
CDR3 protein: CASSRDHNEKLFF

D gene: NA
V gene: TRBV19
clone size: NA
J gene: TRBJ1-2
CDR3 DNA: TGTGCCAGTAGCGGACGTCGACAGGATAACTATGGCTACACCTTC
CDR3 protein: CASSGRRQDNYGYTF

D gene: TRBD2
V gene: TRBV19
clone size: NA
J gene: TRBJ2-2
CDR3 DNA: TGTGCCAGTAGATGGGGAGGGCCGGGGGCCGGGGAGCTGTTTTTT
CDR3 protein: CASRWGGPGAGELFF

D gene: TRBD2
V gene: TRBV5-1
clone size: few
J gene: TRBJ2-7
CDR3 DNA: TGCGCCAGCAGCTTGGAACTAGCGCGAGCCTACGAGCAGTACTTC
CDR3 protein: CASSLELARAYEQYF

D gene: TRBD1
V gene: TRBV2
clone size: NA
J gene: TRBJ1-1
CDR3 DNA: TGTGCCAGCAGGACAGGGCGGAACACTGAAGCTTTCTTT
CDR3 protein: CASRTGRNTEAFF

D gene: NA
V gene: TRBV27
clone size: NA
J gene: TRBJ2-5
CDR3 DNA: TGTGCCAGCAGTCCCCGGATTCAAGAGACCCAGTACTTC
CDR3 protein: CASSPRIQETQYF

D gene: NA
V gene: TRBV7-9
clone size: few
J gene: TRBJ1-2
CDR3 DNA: TGTGCCAGCAGCCTCCAGACAGGCGTTAACTATGGCTACACCTTC
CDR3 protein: CASSLQTGVNYGYTF

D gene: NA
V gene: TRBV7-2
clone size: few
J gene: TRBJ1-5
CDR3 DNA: TGTGCCAGCAGCATTCAGGGACCTAGCAATCAGCCCCAGCATTTT
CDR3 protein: CASSIQGPSNQPQHF

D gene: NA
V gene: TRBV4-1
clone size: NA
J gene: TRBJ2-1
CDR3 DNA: TGCGCCAGCAGCCAAGATCAACTTTACAATGAGCAGTTCTTC
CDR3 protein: CASSQDQLYNEQFF

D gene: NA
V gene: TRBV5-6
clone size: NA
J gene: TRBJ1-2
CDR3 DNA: TGTGCCAGCAGCTTGGCCGTGGATGGGACCTATGGCTACACCTTC
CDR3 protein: CASSLAVDGTYGYTF

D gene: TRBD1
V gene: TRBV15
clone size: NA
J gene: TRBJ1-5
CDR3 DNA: TGTGCCACCAGGGACAGGGATAGGGGAAGCAATCAGCCCCAGCATTTT
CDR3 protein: CATRDRDRGSNQPQHF

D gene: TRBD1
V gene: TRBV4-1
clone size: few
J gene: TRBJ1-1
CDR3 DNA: TGCGCCGCCACGGCAGGGGGGGTTTGGTGGACTGAAGCTTTCTTT
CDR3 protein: CAATAGGVWWTEAFF

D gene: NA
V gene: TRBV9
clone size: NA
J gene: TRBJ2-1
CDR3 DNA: TGTGCCAGCAGCTACACCGGGACGCCGTACAATGAGCAGTTCTTC
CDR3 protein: CASSYTGTPYNEQFF

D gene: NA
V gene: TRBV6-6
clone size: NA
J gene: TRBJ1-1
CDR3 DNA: TGTGCCAGCCTCTATCGGGGGAACACTGAAGCTTTCTTT
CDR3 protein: CASLYRGNTEAFF

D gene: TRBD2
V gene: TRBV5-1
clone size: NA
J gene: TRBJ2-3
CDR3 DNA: TGCGCCAGCAGCTTGACTAGCGGGAACACAGATACGCAGTATTTT
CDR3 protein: CASSLTSGNTDTQYF

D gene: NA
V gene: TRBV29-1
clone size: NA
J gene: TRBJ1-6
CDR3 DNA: TGCAGCGTTCAAATGAGGGACTATAATTCACCCCTCCACTTT
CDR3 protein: CSVQMRDYNSPLHF

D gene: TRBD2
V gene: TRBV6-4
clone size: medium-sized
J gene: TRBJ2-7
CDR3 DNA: TGTGCCAGCAGCACCGGGACTAGCAACGGCGAGCAGTACTTC
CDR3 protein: CASSTGTSNGEQYF

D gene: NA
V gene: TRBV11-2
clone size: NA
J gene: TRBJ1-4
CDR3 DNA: TGTGCCAGCAGCTTAGGTCGTTCCTGGGCAACTAATGAAAAACTGTTTTTT
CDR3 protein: CASSLGRSWATNEKLFF

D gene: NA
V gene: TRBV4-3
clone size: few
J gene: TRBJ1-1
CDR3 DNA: TGCGCCAGCAGCCAAGACGGCCAGGGAGGCACTGAAGCTTTCTTT
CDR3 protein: CASSQDGQGGTEAFF

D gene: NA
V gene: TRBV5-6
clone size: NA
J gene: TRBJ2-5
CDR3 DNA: TGTGCCAGCAGCACGGACCGGGACTTCCAAGAGACCCAGTACTTC
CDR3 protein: CASSTDRDFQETQYF

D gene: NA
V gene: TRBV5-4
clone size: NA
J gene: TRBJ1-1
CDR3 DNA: TGTGCCAGCAGCTATCCCGACAGGAACACTGAAGCTTTCTTT
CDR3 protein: CASSYPDRNTEAFF

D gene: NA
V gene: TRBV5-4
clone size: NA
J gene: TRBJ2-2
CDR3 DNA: TGTGCCAGCAGCCCGCCCGACAGGAGATACACCGGGGAGCTGTTTTTT
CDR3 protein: CASSPPDRRYTGELFF

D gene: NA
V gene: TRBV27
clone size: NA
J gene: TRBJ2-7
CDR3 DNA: TGTGCCAGCAGTAAATGGGGGCGGGGGCCCTCCTACGAGCAGTACTTC
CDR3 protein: CASSKWGRGPSYEQYF

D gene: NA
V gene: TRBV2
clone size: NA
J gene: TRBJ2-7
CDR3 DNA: TGTGCCAGTCTAAACGCGGGGAGTCAGCAGTACTTC
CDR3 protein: CASLNAGSQQYF

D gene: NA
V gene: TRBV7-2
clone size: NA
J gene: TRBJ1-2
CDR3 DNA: TGTGCCAGCTCCCGCCGTAGAGGTCCGTATGGCTACACCTTC
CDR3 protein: CASSRRRGPYGYTF

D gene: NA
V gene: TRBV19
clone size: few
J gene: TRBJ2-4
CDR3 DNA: TGTGCCAGTAGTACGGGTCGAAGGGGGAACATTCAGTACTTC
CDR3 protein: CASSTGRRGNIQYF

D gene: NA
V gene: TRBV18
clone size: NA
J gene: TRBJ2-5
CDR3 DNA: TGTGCCAGCTCCCTGGGACGTGAAGAGACCCAGTACTTC
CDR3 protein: CASSLGREETQYF

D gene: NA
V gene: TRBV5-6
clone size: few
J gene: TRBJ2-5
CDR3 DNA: TGTGCCAGCAGCCGAGGGGGGGAGACCCAGTACTTC
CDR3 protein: CASSRGGETQYF

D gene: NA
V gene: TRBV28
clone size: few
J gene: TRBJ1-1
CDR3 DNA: TGTGCCACCGGGGTGGGGAACACTGAAGCTTTCTTT
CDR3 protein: CATGVGNTEAFF

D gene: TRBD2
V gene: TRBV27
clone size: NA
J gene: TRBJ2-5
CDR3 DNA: TGTGCCAGCGAACGGACGGGGGGGGTACAAGAGACCCAGTACTTC
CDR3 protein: CASERTGGVQETQYF

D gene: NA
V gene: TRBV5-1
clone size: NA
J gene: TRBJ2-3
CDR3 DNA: TGCGCCAGCAGCTTGGTTCTAGGGCGAGTTACAGCTACGCAGTATTTT
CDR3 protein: CASSLVLGRVTATQYF

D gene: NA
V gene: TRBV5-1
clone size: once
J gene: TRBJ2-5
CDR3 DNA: TGCGCCAGCAGCTTGGCCCCCGACGGGACATACCAAGAGACCCAGTACTTC
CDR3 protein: CASSLAPDGTYQETQYF

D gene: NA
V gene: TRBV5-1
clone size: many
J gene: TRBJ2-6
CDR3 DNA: TGCGCCAGCAGCTTGGATACTGGGGCCAACGTCCTGACTTTC
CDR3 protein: CASSLDTGANVLTF

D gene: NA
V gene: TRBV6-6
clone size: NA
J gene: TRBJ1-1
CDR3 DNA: TGTGCCAGCAGTTACACCCCGGGTACTGAAGCTTTCTTT
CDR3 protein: CASSYTPGTEAFF

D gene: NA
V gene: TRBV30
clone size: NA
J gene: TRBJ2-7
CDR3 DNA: TGTGCCTGGAGTGTTTCCGGGAACCACGAGCAGTACTTC
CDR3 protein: CAWSVSGNHEQYF

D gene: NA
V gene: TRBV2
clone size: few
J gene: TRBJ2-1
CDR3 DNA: TGTGCCAGCAGTGAAGCGCGACTAATTGAGCAGTTCTTC
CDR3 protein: CASSEARLIEQFF

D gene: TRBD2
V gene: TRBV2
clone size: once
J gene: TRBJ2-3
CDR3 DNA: TGTGCCACGGGAGAGAGCGGGGTAACAGATACGCAGTATTTT
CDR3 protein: CATGESGVTDTQYF

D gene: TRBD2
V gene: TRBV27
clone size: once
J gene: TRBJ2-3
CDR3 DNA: TGTGCCAGCAGTTGGGGTAGCGGGAGGGGCACAGATACGCAGTATTTT
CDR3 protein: CASSWGSGRGTDTQYF

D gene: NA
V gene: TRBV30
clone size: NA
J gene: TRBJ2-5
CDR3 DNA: TGTGCCTGGGAGAGATTATCCGGCGAGACCCAGTACTTC
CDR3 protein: CAWERLSGETQYF

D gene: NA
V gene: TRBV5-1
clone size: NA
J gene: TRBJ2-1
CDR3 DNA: TGCGCCAGCAGCTTAACTAGCCGGGCATCCTACAATGAGCAGTTCTTC
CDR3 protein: CASSLTSRASYNEQFF

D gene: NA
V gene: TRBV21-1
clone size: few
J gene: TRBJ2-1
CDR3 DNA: TGTGCCAGCAGCAAAGATGGCAGGGCGTCGGAGCAGTTCTTC
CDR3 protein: CASSKDGRASEQFF

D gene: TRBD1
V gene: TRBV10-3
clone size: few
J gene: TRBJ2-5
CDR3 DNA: TGTGCCATCAGCCCGGGACAGCTACCGGAGACCCAGTACTTC
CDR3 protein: CAISPGQLPETQYF

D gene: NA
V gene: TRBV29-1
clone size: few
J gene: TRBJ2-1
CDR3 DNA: TGCAGCGTTCGGGATGTGGTTTTTAGGTACAATGAGCAGTTCTTC
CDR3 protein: CSVRDVVFRYNEQFF

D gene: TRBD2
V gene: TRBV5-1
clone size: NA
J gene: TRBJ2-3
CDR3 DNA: TGCGCCAGCAGCTTGAGCGGGGGTAGCACAGATACGCAGTATTTT
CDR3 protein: CASSLSGGSTDTQYF

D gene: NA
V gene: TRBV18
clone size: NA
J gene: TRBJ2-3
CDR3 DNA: TGTGCCAGCTCACCACAAACAAGAACGGATACGCAGTATTTT
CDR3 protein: CASSPQTRTDTQYF

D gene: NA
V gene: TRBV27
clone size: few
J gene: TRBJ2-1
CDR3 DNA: TGTGCCAGCAGCTTCACCTACCCCCGGAGCGGGGAGCAGTTCTTC
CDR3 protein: CASSFTYPRSGEQFF

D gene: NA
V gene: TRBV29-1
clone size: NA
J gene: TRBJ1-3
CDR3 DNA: TGCAGCGTTGCGGGAATCTCTGGAAACACCATATATTTT
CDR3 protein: CSVAGISGNTIYF

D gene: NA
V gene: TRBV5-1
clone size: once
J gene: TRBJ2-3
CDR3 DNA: TGCGCCAGCAGCCGGCGGCCGGGGCGAGACGGCACAGATACGCAGTATTTT
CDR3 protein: CASSRRPGRDGTDTQYF

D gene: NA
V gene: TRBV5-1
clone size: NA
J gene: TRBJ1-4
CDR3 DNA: TGCGCCAGCAGCGGAGGGGCTAATGAAAAACTGTTTTTT
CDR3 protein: CASSGGANEKLFF

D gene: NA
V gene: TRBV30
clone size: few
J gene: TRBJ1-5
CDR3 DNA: TGTGCCTACTCCGTCGGTCAGCCCCAGCATTTT
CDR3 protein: CAYSVGQPQHF